This T cell receptor beta chain was found in a study of T cell responses to AZD1222 COVID-19 vaccine. Notes on the study in general: No repertoire was sampled before or during the peak T cell response, only after it.

As regards this clone: The target antigen is unknown.

This CDR3 has 15 residues. Trimming removed 6 bases from V and 8 bases from J; junction bases left unmatched: 10. Per the germline V gene, CDR1 is ENHRY and CDR2 is SYGVKD. Sequencing was performed with immunoSEQ multiplex PCR; in TCRdb, only in-frame clones are kept and a portion is missing. The table has over 85,000 clones, about 87% seen once. This chain joins TRBV10-3 and TRBJ1-6, with 7 positions matching TRBD1. This TCR was recovered from an adult who received the AZD1222 COVID-19 vaccine. The sample here was peripheral blood, taken 28 days after the second AZD1222 dose. The CDR3 is CAIRAGRQGDSPLHF. CDR3 sequence (DNA): TGTGCCATCAGAGCCGGCCGACAGGGCGATTCACCCCTCCACTTT.